One and the same sample provided the 18 T cell receptor beta chains below, sequenced in a study of blood T cell repertoires in COVID-19. Sequenced by immunoSEQ multiplex PCR; TCRdb stores in-frame clones only, minus some. This table holds 200,000 to 250,000 clones, approximately 83% found once. Sequenced input: peripheral blood. These receptors all stem from a woman in her twenties or thirties who had recovered from COVID-19.

This chain links TRBV6-5 with TRBJ1-2, with D maybe TRBD1 (6 bases). The germline V gene encodes CDR1 MNHEY and CDR2 SVGAGI. The CDR3 is 13 residues long. V lost 5 bases and J lost 2, with 9 bases in between. CDR3 amino acids: CASSRQVNYGYTF. DNA for the CDR3: TGTGCCAGCAGTAGACAGGTGAACTATGGCTACACCTTC.

V is TRBV29-1 and J is TRBJ1-1; D unresolved. The CDR3 consists of 12 residues. Between the trimmed V and J ends, which lost 5 bases and 0 bases, there was a span of 7 bases. Germline V lookup: CDR1 SQVTM, CDR2 ANQGSEA. DNA for the CDR3: TGCAGCGTTAGCGTTATGAACACTGAAGCTTTCTTT. It encodes CSVSVMNTEAFF.

The chain joins TRBV2 to TRBJ1-1, with TRBD1 matching 7 bases. V gave up 6 bases and J gave up 6 bases; unmatched junction bases: 7. The CDR3 length is 13 residues. Germline assignment: CDR1 SNHLY and CDR2 FYNNEI. The CDR3 DNA follows: TGTGCCAGCAGACGGGACAGCGGCGCTGAAGCTTTCTTT. Translation: CASRRDSGAEAFF. The complete variable domain, with remaining parts taken from reference TRBV2 and TRBJ1-1, reads EPEVTQTPSHQVTQMGQEVILRCVPISNHLYFYWYRQILGQKVEFLVSFYNNEISEKSEIFDDQFSVERPDGSNFTLKIRSTKLEDSAMYFCASRRDSGAEAFFGQGTRLTVV.

This chain connects TRBV7-2 to TRBJ2-3, with 7 bases fitting TRBD1. J lost 0 bases, V lost 4 bases, and 4 bases had no gene match. The CDR3 is 15 amino acids. CDR1 and CDR2 (germline): SGHTA, FQGNSA. This CDR3 is CASSSAGGSTDTQYF. CDR3 sequence (DNA): TGTGCCAGCAGCTCAGCAGGGGGAAGCACAGATACGCAGTATTTT.

This clone was seen once. The chain carries TRBV5-6 and TRBJ1-2; possibly TRBD1 for D (5 bases). This CDR3 comprises 17 residues. The V end lost 1 base, the J end lost 5 bases, and 21 bases lay between the germline ends. Germline V CDR1 and CDR2: SGHDT, YYEEEE. The CDR3 spells CASSLNSLDMPPYGYTF. Here the CDR3 DNA reads TGTGCCAGCAGCTTGAACTCGTTGGACATGCCCCCATATGGCTACACCTTC.

The chain carries TRBV7-9 and TRBJ2-5; 7 bases are a match to TRBD2. Germline trimming cut 4 bases from V and 7 bases from J; bases unmatched to any gene: 24. The CDR3 has 19 amino acids. CDR1 and CDR2 (germline): SEHNR, FQNEAQ (reference sequence). CDR3 sequence reads: CASSSLSGGAGTSEGTQYF. The CDR3 bases are TGTGCCAGCAGCTCCCTCTCAGGTGGAGCGGGGACGTCCGAAGGGACCCAGTACTTC.

The chain uses TRBV3-1 (or the pseudogene TRBV3-2) and TRBJ2-3, with 10 bases lining up with TRBD1. This CDR3 is built from 16 residues. Looked up from germline, CDR1 is LGHDT and CDR2 is YNNKEL (reference sequence). V shed 0 bases and J 4 bases; nucleotides not matched to a gene: 4. The CDR3 region is CASSQDGTGDPDTQYF. The CDR3 region has the DNA TGTGCCAGCAGCCAAGATGGGACAGGGGATCCAGATACGCAGTATTTT.

This chain links TRBV5-8 with TRBJ2-5; 9 bases match TRBD1. With 6 bases clipped from V and 5 bases from J, the junction kept 26 bases outside the gene matches. CDR1 is SGHTS, CDR2 YDEGEE, per germline. The CDR3 has 20 amino acids. Here the CDR3 DNA reads TGTGCCAGCAAACTTGGTCCCGGGACAGGGTCCCGGGTGATCCGGGAGACCCAGTACTTC. Translating it yields CASKLGPGTGSRVIRETQYF.

The chain joins TRBV27 to TRBJ1-4; no definite D call. Trimming left V 2 bases short and J 7 bases short, with 14 bases between. Germline CDR1 reads MNHEY; CDR2 reads SMNVEV (reference sequence). The length of the CDR3 is 15 residues. Here the CDR3 DNA reads TGTGCCAGCAGTTTAGTGGCGGGATCGGGTGAAAAACTGTTTTTT. Its protein is CASSLVAGSGEKLFF. The full variable domain, completed using reference TRBV27 and TRBJ1-4, is EAQVTQNPRYLITVTGKKLTVTCSQNMNHEYMSWYRQDPGLGLRQIYYSMNVEVTDKGDVPEGYKVSRKEKRNFPLILESPSPNQTSLYFCASSLVAGSGEKLFFGSGTQLSVL.

The chain links TRBV11-2 to TRBJ1-3; 7 bases line up with TRBD1. CDR1 and CDR2 (germline): SGHAT, FQNNGV. The V gene end was trimmed by 5 bases and the J gene end by 0 bases; junction bases not matched to a gene: 7. The CDR3 length is 16 residues. The DNA for the CDR3 is TGTGCCAGCAGCCCAGGGGACAGTTTCTCTGGAAACACCATATATTTT. This gives the protein CASSPGDSFSGNTIYF.

The chain employs TRBV4-1 and TRBJ2-5, with TRBD2 identical over 12 bases. CDR1 and CDR2 (germline): MGHRA, YSYEKL. Trimming at V came to 1 base and at J to 5 bases, leaving 14 bases not matched to a gene. The CDR3 totals 19 residues. The CDR3 sequence is CASSQAPIILAGGGETQYF. As DNA, the CDR3 is TGCGCCAGCAGCCAAGCTCCTATAATACTAGCGGGGGGCGGGGAGACCCAGTACTTC.

V gene TRBV6-1 combines with J gene TRBJ2-3; 7 bases align to TRBD1. The CDR3 is 16 residues long. Looked up from germline, CDR1 is MNHNS and CDR2 is SASEGT. V lost 2 bases, J lost 5 bases, and 10 bases stayed unmatched. CDR3 bases: TGTGCCAGCAGTGAACCGGCCGGGACAGTCGGAGATACGCAGTATTTT. Translating gives CASSEPAGTVGDTQYF.

The chain couples TRBV7-9 to TRBJ1-1; D remains ambiguous. This CDR3 comprises 12 residues. Germline CDR1 and CDR2: SEHNR and FQNEAQ (reference sequence). V was pared by 5 bases and J by 5 bases, with 9 bases between. The DNA for the CDR3 is TGTGCCAGCAGCCTAAGAGGGACTGAAGCTTTCTTT. As protein: CASSLRGTEAFF.

The chain links TRBV6-5 to TRBJ1-3; D is possibly TRBD1 (5 bases). Germline CDR1 and CDR2: MNHEY and SVGAGI. The V end lost 3 bases, the J end lost 0 bases, and 9 bases lay between the germline ends. The CDR3 spans 15 residues. Here the CDR3 reads CASSYSRGSGNTIYF. CDR3 nucleotides: TGTGCCAGCAGTTATTCTAGGGGCTCTGGAAACACCATATATTTT.

The table lists this clone with a count of one. The chain is built from TRBV19 and TRBJ2-7; TRBD1 matches 9 bases. Germline-derived CDR1 and CDR2 are LNHDA and SQIVND (reference sequence). V shed 7 bases, J shed 0 bases, and the junction held 4 bases outside the gene matches. The CDR3 totals 14 residues. CDR3 bases: TGTGCCAGTACCCGGGACAGGGCCTCCTACGAGCAGTACTTC. This encodes CASTRDRASYEQYF. The variable domain in full, with the rest retrieved from reference TRBV19 and TRBJ2-7, is DGGITQSPKYLFRKEGQNVTLSCEQNLNHDAMYWYRQDPGQGLRLIYYSQIVNDFQKGDIAEGYSVSREKKESFPLTVTSAQKNPTAFYLCASTRDRASYEQYFGPGTRLTVT.

The chain has TRBV6-5 and TRBJ1-5; possible D gene TRBD1, 5 bases. The germline V gene encodes CDR1 MNHEY and CDR2 SVGAGI. CDR3 length: 14 amino acids. Trimming removed 6 bases at V and 5 bases at J, with 14 bases between. CDR3 DNA: TGTGCCAGCAGGGCCCTAACAGGCGATCAGCCCCAGCATTTT. Protein product: CASRALTGDQPQHF.

There are a few counts of this clone. The chain joins TRBV2 to TRBJ2-7; a weak D match, TRBD1 (6 bases). CDR3 length: 13 residues. Per germline, CDR1 SNHLY and CDR2 FYNNEI. The V and J ends lost 2 bases and 7 bases respectively, with 12 bases between them. The CDR3: CASSESRGKEQYF. As DNA, the CDR3 is TGTGCCAGCAGTGAATCTAGGGGGAAGGAGCAGTACTTC. The variable domain in full, completed from reference TRBV2 and TRBJ2-7, reads EPEVTQTPSHQVTQMGQEVILRCVPISNHLYFYWYRQILGQKVEFLVSFYNNEISEKSEIFDDQFSVERPDGSNFTLKIRSTKLEDSAMYFCASSESRGKEQYFGPGTRLTVT.

This chain links TRBV5-6 with TRBJ2-5; maybe TRBD1 (5 bases). The CDR3 is 16 residues long. The germline V gene has CDR1 SGHDT and CDR2 YYEEEE. With 0 bases removed from V and 5 bases from J, the gap between germline ends came to 17 bases. The chain's CDR3 is CASSLVPGPAPETQYF. Here the CDR3 DNA reads TGTGCCAGCAGCTTGGTACCAGGGCCAGCCCCTGAGACCCAGTACTTC.